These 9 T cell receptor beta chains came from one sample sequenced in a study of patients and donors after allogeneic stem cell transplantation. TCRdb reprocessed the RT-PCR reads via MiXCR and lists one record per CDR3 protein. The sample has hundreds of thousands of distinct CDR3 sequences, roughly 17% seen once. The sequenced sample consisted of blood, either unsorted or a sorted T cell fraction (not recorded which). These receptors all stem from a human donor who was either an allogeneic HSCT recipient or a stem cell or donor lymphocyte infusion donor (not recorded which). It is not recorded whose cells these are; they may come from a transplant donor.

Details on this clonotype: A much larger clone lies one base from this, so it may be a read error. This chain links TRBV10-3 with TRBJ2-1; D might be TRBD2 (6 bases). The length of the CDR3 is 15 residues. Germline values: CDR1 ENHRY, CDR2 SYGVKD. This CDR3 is CAISESTGVYDEQFF. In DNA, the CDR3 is TGTGCCATCAGTGAGAGTACGGGGGTCTACGATGAGCAGTTCTTC.

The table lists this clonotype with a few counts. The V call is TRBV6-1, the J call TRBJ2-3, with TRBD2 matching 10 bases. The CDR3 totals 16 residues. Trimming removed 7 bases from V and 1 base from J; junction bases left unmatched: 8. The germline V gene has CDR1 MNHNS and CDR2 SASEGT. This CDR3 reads CASNRLAGAGTDTQYF. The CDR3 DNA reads TGTGCCAGCAATCGGCTAGCGGGGGCCGGCACAGATACGCAGTATTTT.

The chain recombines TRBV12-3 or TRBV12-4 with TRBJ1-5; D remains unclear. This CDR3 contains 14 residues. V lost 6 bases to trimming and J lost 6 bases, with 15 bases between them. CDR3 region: CASRGRAPSQPQHF. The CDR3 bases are TGTGCCAGCAGGGGCCGGGCCCCTAGTCAGCCCCAGCATTTT.

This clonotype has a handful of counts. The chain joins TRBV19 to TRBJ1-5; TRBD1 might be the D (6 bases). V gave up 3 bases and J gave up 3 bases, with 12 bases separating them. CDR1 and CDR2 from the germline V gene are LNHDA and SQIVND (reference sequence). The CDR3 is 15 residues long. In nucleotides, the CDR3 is TGTGCCAGTAGTATCTTACAGGGTAACAATCAGCCCCAGCATTTT. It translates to CASSILQGNNQPQHF.

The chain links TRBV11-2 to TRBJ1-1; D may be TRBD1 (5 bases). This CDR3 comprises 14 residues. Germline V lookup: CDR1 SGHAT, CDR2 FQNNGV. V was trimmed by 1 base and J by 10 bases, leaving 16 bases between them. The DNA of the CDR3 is TGTGCCAGCAGCTTAGTAGGGATGGGTGGGGGAGCTTTCTTT. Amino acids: CASSLVGMGGGAFF.

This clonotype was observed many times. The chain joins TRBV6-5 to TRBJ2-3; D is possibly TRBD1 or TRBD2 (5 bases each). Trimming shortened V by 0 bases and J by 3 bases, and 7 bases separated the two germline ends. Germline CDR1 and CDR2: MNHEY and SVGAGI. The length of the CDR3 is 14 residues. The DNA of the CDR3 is TGTGCCAGCAGTTACTCGGGACCAACAGATACGCAGTATTTT. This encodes CASSYSGPTDTQYF.

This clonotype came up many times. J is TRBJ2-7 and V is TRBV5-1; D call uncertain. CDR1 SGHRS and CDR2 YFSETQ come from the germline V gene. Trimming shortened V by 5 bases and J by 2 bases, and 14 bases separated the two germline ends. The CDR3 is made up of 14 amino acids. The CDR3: CASRRFPDAYEQYF. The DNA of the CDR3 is TGCGCCAGCAGGCGGTTTCCGGATGCCTACGAGCAGTACTTC.

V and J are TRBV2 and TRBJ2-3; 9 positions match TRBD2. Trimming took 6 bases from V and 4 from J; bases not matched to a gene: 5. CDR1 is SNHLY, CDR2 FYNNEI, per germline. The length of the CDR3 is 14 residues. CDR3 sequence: CASRLAGNADTQYF. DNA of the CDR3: TGTGCCAGCAGGCTAGCGGGAAACGCAGATACGCAGTATTTT.

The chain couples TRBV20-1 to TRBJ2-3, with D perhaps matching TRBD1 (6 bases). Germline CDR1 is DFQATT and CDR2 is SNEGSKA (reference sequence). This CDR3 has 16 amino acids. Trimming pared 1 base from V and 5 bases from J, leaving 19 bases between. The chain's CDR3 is CSARGNTGIWIDTQYF. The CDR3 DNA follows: TGCAGTGCTAGAGGAAATACAGGGATTTGGATAGATACGCAGTATTTT.